This T cell receptor beta chain was recovered during a study of cytomegalovirus exposure and HLA in healthy donors. Germline V gives CDR1 SGHTA, CDR2 FQGNSA. This CDR3 region has 13 residues. Trimming cost V 6 bases and J 7 bases, with 15 bases left between them. Study results and limitations: CMV antigen specificity was confirmed in vitro for three CMV-associated chains.

The donors belonged to the approximately 120-subject validation cohort, separate from the approximately 700-subject first cohort. This table comes from immunoSEQ multiplex PCR, and its TCRdb copy is limited to in-frame clones, with some not included. Of fewer than 400,000 clones listed, 88% are singletons. As to this clone: Antigen unknown.

The TCR sequence derives from a young man in good health and CMV-seronegative. Material: PBMCs. This chain links TRBV7-2 with TRBJ1-2; D remains ambiguous. CDR3 sequence (DNA): TGTGCCAGCAGTACCGGGAGGGTGGGTGGCTACACCTTC. Its translation: CASSTGRVGGYTF.